What follows describes a single TCR beta chain. The sample originates from a study of CD8+CD57+ T cells in acquired aplastic anemia. Whole-study context: Isolated CD4+ and CD8+ cells, once sorted, yielded DNA averaging around 2.9 ug. Healthy donors yielded about 9.9 million CD4+ cell reads on average.

Per germline, CDR1 LNHDA and CDR2 SQIVND (reference sequence). The CDR3 contains 12 residues. The V and J ends lost 5 bases and 8 bases respectively, with 12 bases between them. TCR beta VDJ and CDR3 were profiled, and genomic DNA was the template. TCRdb called the reads again in MiXCR, with one record for every CDR3 protein. The repertoire holds fewer than 250,000 distinct CDR3 sequences, with around 50% as singletons. The sequence derives from a human donor in good health, serving as a control. The rearrangement joins TRBV19 to TRBJ1-2; no firm D call. The source material was sorted CD4+, CD8+, or CD8+CD57+ T cells (not recorded which) from PBMCs. CDR3 region: CASSARPVGYTF. In DNA, the CDR3 is TGTGCCAGTAGTGCCCGCCCGGTGGGCTACACCTTC.